This is a list of T cell receptor beta chains from one sample in a study of Graves' ophthalmopathy and Graves' hyperthyroidism. Each CDR3 protein gets one entry after TCRdb re-called the multiplex PCR reads with MiXCR. The table has more than 300,000 distinct CDR3 sequences, about 17% seen once. The sequenced sample consisted of peripheral blood. The receptors originated from an adult woman with stable Graves' hyperthyroidism. Each CDR3 is given with its conserved first and last residue. D genes are given only for firm matches. Clone size is shown for a subset of rows, as once, few, many or a class of expanded clone.

>TRBV4-1|many|TRBJ2-7|TRBD1
TGCGCCAGCAGCAAGACAGGGGGCCCCTACGAGCAGTACTTC
CASSKTGGPYEQYF
>TRBV6-5|many|TRBJ1-1|NA
TGTGCCAGCAGCAAGGTGCGGAACACTGAAGCTTTCTTT
CASSKVRNTEAFF
>TRBV6-2/TRBV6-3|NA|TRBJ1-5|TRBD1
TGTGCCAGCAGGCCCACTAACAGGGGATTCGAGCAGCCCCAGCAGTTT
CASRPTNRGFEQPQQF
>TRBV7-7|NA|TRBJ2-3|TRBD2
TGTGCCAGCAGCATCGGGGGGGCAGATACGCAGTATTTT
CASSIGGADTQYF
>TRBV18|NA|TRBJ1-2|TRBD1
TGTGCCAGCTCACCACGACAGCCGGGACAGGGTTATGGCTACACCTTC
CASSPRQPGQGYGYTF
>TRBV6-1|NA|TRBJ1-1|TRBD1
TGTGCCAGCAGTCCCCTTGACAGGGATTATGCCGAAGCTTTCTTT
CASSPLDRDYAEAFF
>TRBV28|many|TRBJ2-7|NA
TGTGCCAGCAGTTTATTGGGCATCGATTACCCCTACGAGCAGTACTTC
CASSLLGIDYPYEQYF
>TRBV11-2|many|TRBJ2-3|NA
TGTGCCAGCAGCTTAGGGGGGCAGCGGTGGAGCACAGATACGCAGTATTTT
CASSLGGQRWSTDTQYF
>TRBV7-2|many|TRBJ2-7|NA
TGTGCCAGCAGCTTATCGCCAGGATCCTACGAGCAGTACTTC
CASSLSPGSYEQYF
>TRBV6-1|many|TRBJ1-1|TRBD1
TGTGCCAGCAGTGAAGGGACAGGGTGGAACACTGAAGCTTTCTTT
CASSEGTGWNTEAFF
>TRBV20-1|many|TRBJ1-2|TRBD1
TGCAGTGGAACACAGGGGGCTGACTATGGCTACACCTTC
CSGTQGADYGYTF
>TRBV29-1|many|TRBJ2-5|NA
TGCAGCGTTGAAGATCGGGCAAGGGAAATCCAAGAGACCCAGTACTTC
CSVEDRAREIQETQYF
>TRBV12-3/TRBV12-4|many|TRBJ1-5|NA
TGTGCCAGCAGGCCAGAGAGTAGCAATCAGCCCCAGCATTTT
CASRPESSNQPQHF
>TRBV20-1|many|TRBJ1-2|NA
TGCAGTGCTAGTGTTAACCGGGACCGGTCCCTCTGGGACTATGGCTACACCTTC
CSASVNRDRSLWDYGYTF
>TRBV29-1|NA|TRBJ2-5|NA
TGCAGCGTTGAAGTGGTCGGGGGCCGGGGAGAGACCCAGTACTTC
CSVEVVGGRGETQYF
>TRBV15|many|TRBJ2-4|TRBD2
TGTGCCACCAGTCTGTGGCGGGAGGGAGCCAAAAACATTCAGTACTTC
CATSLWREGAKNIQYF
>TRBV20-1|many|TRBJ2-7|TRBD1
TGCAGTGCTGCCCAGGGGGACGAGCAGTACTTC
CSAAQGDEQYF
>TRBV5-1|many|TRBJ1-1|TRBD1
TGCGCCAGCAGCCCGGACAGGGGGCGCCTGAACACTGAAGCTTTCTTT
CASSPDRGRLNTEAFF
>TRBV20-1|many|TRBJ2-7|NA
TGCAGTGCTAGAGATCTGGGACATGTTTACGAGCAGTACTTC
CSARDLGHVYEQYF
>TRBV12-5|many|TRBJ2-7|NA
TGTGCTAGTGGTTTCCTAGGGGAGTACGAGCAGTACTTC
CASGFLGEYEQYF
>TRBV28|many|TRBJ1-5|NA
TGTGCCAGCAGTTTGCTCAATAGCAATCAGCCCCAGCATTTT
CASSLLNSNQPQHF
>TRBV5-1|many|TRBJ1-1|NA
TGCGCCAGCAGCTTGGCCAGTCGGTCGACAAGCTTCTTT
CASSLASRSTSFF
>TRBV20-1|many|TRBJ1-5|NA
TGCAGTGCTAGATCAGGGAAGGTTCAGCCCCAGCATTTT
CSARSGKVQPQHF
>TRBV20-1|many|TRBJ2-7|TRBD2
TGCAGTGCTAGAGATCCTCTTAGCGGGTCTTCCTACGAGCAGTACTTC
CSARDPLSGSSYEQYF
>TRBV6-2/TRBV6-3|many|TRBJ1-2|TRBD1
TGTGCCAGCAACCCGACAGGGTCGAGCTATGGCTACACCTTC
CASNPTGSSYGYTF